This TCR beta chain was sequenced for a study of blood T cell repertoires in COVID-19. Clones were read by immunoSEQ multiplex PCR, and TCRdb kept only the in-frame ones, dropping some. The data contain about 140,000 clones, 80% to 90% of them singletons. The ends lost 2 bases at V and 5 bases at J; junction bases unmatched: 8. Germline V lookup: CDR1 SGHDT, CDR2 YYEEEE. The CDR3 covers 15 residues. This receptor was identified in a woman in her forties or fifties with active or convalescent COVID-19. The V gene is TRBV5-6, the J gene TRBJ2-5; 8 bases are shared with TRBD2. Sequences were obtained from peripheral blood. CDR3 region: CASSFSRGAFETQYF. The DNA for the CDR3 is TGTGCCAGCAGCTTTTCGCGGGGGGCGTTTGAGACCCAGTACTTC. Combining the CDR3 with reference TRBV5-6 and TRBJ2-5 gives the whole variable domain DAGVTQSPTHLIKTRGQQVTLRCSPKSGHDTVSWYQQALGQGPQFIFQYYEEEERQRGNFPDRFSGHQFPNYSSELNVNALLLGDSALYLCASSFSRGAFETQYFGPGTRLLVL.